This TCR beta chain was captured by sequencing in a study of blood T cells in healthy people across ages. Through a sample-barcoded 5' primer and a J-beta primer mix, a second PCR was run for about 6 to 11 cycles. TCRdb called the 5' RACE reads again in MiXCR, with one record for every CDR3 protein. The sample has 710,000 or so distinct CDR3 sequences; about 34% are singletons. V gave up 4 bases and J gave up 2 bases; unmatched junction bases: 14. This CDR3 region has 20 residues. CDR1 and CDR2 (germline): SGHDT, YYEEEE. The chain carries TRBV5-6 and TRBJ2-2, with 13 positions matching TRBD2. Sequences were obtained from blood. The clonotype originates from a woman older than 75 in good health. The CDR3 is CASSLGLAGTPSPNTGELFF. The CDR3, as DNA: TGTGCCAGCAGCCTGGGACTAGCGGGAACCCCTTCCCCCAACACCGGGGAGCTGTTTTTT.